The entry below gives a single T cell receptor (beta chain) sequence along with its context. This entry belongs to a study of cytomegalovirus exposure and HLA in healthy donors. Study in general: Early on, a data release was issued that held approximately 92 million unique TCRs from HLA-typed donors.

The PCR employed 60 Vbeta primers together with 13 Jbeta primers. Generated by immunoSEQ multiplex PCR, the TCRdb table keeps only in-frame clones and is missing some. The top ten hold approximately 0.6% of the sample, which has 200,000 to 250,000 clones, approximately 82% seen once. The sample consisted of PBMCs. This clonotype was sampled from a man younger than 35 in good health and CMV-seronegative.

The CDR3 reads CASSISLAGVHEQFF. The CDR3 DNA reads as TGTGCCAGTAGTATAAGTCTAGCGGGAGTTCATGAGCAGTTCTTC. The chain employs TRBV19 and TRBJ2-1, with 10 bases matching TRBD2. The CDR3 extends over 15 amino acids. The V and J ends lost 2 bases and 8 bases, in that order; junction bases with no gene match: 6. CDR1 and CDR2 from the germline V gene are LNHDA and SQIVND (reference sequence).